A single sample is the source of the 3 T cell receptor beta chains below, sequenced in a study of blood T cell repertoires in COVID-19. Assay: immunoSEQ multiplex PCR; the TCRdb copy retains only in-frame clones and omits some. The sample contains about 180,000 clones, around 80% of which appear only once. The sequenced sample consisted of peripheral blood. The receptors were sampled from a woman in her thirties or forties with COVID-19, enrolled during active disease.

This rearrangement joins TRBV6-4 to TRBJ1-2; 7 bases are a match to TRBD1. The germline V gene has CDR1 MRHNA and CDR2 SNTAGT. The CDR3 length is 17 residues. Germline trimming cut 0 bases from V and 1 base from J; bases unmatched to any gene: 8. As DNA, the CDR3 is TGTGCCAGCAGTGACTCGACCGGGACAGCCAGTAACTATGGCTACACCTTC. It codes for CASSDSTGTASNYGYTF.

V gene TRBV18 combines with J gene TRBJ2-3, with 7 bases lining up with TRBD2. This CDR3 has 16 amino acids. CDR1 KGHSH and CDR2 LQKENI come from the germline V gene. V lost 1 base and J lost 4; bases outside the gene matches: 8. CDR3 coding DNA: TGTGCCAGCTCACCACAGGGAGGGTCCTCGGCAGATACGCAGTATTTT. Its translation: CASSPQGGSSADTQYF.

This clone was detected ten times or more. CDR3 DNA: TGCAGTTTTAAGGGGACAGGGGCCGGCGCTAAGCTTGAAGCTTTCTTT. Translation gives CSFKGTGAGAKLEAFF. The chain has TRBV29-1 and TRBJ1-1, with 10 nucleotides matching TRBD1. There are 16 residues in the CDR3. Per germline, CDR1 SQVTM and CDR2 ANQGSEA.